This T cell receptor beta chain is drawn from a study of read filtering for tumor transcriptome and immune sequencing (dated by TCRdb to 2020 to 2021). In terms of the full investigation: Of the patients in the cohort, 16 to 20 were male and 11 to 15 were female, and their mean age was 65.9 years, with a range of about 45 to 80. After DNase treatment, whole-transcriptome libraries were prepared using the TruSeq RNA Access Library Prep Kit. Per sample, about 4.05 to 11 million TCR-region mapped reads were obtained with IR-seq, compared with only about 80 to 1,400 with RNA-seq. A main aim was a read-filtering strategy for immune repertoire data, specifically whether clonotypes supported by a single read should be removed. The study compared TCR repertoires from targeted immune repertoire sequencing and bulk whole-transcriptome sequencing run on the same bone marrow samples. By revised international staging, 8 or 9 patients were R-ISS I, 16 were R-ISS II and more than five were R-ISS III.

What the research found in general, with its limitations: The correlation between IR-seq and RNA-seq shared clonotype proportions rose when single-read clonotypes were removed. Clonotypes were captured by IR-seq at much higher depth and more reliably than by RNA-seq, and smaller IR-seq throughput was sufficient for identification of most shared clonotypes. In IR-seq, single-read clonotypes were around four fifths of clonotypes but around 3.2% of total reads; in RNA-seq they were about three quarters of clonotypes and 44.6% of reads. The sorted CD138-negative fraction was a mixed bone marrow immune population, not purified T cells.

The Immunoverse kit was used to build TCR libraries from roughly 370 ng RNA, with molecular barcoded adaptors covering alpha/delta and beta/gamma chains. TCR library preparation was performed with the same RNA that was used for transcriptome sequencing. TCR libraries were sequenced on an Illumina HiSeq 4000 with 2 x 150 cycles. The authors' pipeline ran thus. MiXCR aligned TCR reads to human V, D, J and C references and assembled the aligned reads into CDR3 clonotypes, with quality filtering and error correction included. Clonotype counts and gene usage diversity were analyzed with the tcR package in R. Raw mapping reads were checked after the RNA-seq reads had been mapped by STAR aligner version 2.5.3a onto the human GRCh37 genome. IR-seq fastq files were randomly downsampled with Seqtk 1.3 to test the effect of sequencing depth on detected clonotypes. TCRdb reran the public reads through fastp at Q25 and MiXCR, keeping productive beta chains. Each CDR3 protein gets just one entry, which takes the most common genes and DNA from the rows behind it. TCRdb's processing, not the study's, gives the V and J calls here. Here the sample has roughly 56,000 distinct CDR3 sequences; about a fifth occur a single time. About 14% of the sample rests with the top ten.

The CDR3 runs 15 amino acids, cysteine and phenylalanine included. Only CDR3 DNA remains: 45 bases, in frame from the first base. CDR1 SGHRS and CDR2 YFSETQ are derived from the germline V gene. V ends up 0 bases short and J 3 bases short, with an unmatched junction base count of 0. Bone marrow was sampled from every patient at the time of active disease. Bone marrow mononuclear cells were isolated by Ficoll-Hypaque density gradient centrifugation. To remove myeloma plasma cells, the cells were labeled with CD138 magnetic microbeads on a MACS separator, and CD138-negative cells were then collected by negative selection. Flow cytometry with CD138 antibodies on an Attune NxT was used to check how pure the isolated cells were. Total RNA was extracted with TRIzol reagent and quantified with a NanoDrop spectrophotometer. For each patient, the CD138-negative bone marrow sample underwent paired RNA-seq and IR-seq.

In the case of this clonotype: The target of this receptor is not known. Base qualities are not at hand, and no much larger clone is one base apart.

The rearranged segments are TRBV5-1 and TRBJ1-5, with 10 bases in between that match TRBD1. Sequenced material: a population of CD138-negative cells sorted from bone marrow. Sample cell subset or site, as interpreted from the label and publication: bone marrow mononuclear cells depleted of CD138+ plasma/myeloma cells by negative magnetic selection. The receptor was isolated from a donor at least 40 years old with multiple myeloma. The CDR3 protein sequence reads: CASSLGQGANQPQHF. The base sequence is TGCGCCAGCAGCTTGGGACAGGGGGCCAATCAGCCCCAGCATTTT.